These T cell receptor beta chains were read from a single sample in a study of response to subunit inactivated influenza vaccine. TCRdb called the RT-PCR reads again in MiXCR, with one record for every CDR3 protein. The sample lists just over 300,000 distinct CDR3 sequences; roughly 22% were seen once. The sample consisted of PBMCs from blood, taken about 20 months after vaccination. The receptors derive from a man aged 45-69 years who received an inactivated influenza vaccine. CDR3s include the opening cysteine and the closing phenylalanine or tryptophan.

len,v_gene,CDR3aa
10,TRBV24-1,CATYWGELFF
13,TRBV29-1,CSVEEGAHEKPFF
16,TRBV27,CASSPRQVESTDTQYF
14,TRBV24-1,CATMGGLQTDTQYF
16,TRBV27,CASSTLGTGVNTEAFF
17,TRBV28,CASSLLGLAGGLDTQYF
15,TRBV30,CAWRVPGAGGQPQHF
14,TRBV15,CATSGRDSYNEQFF
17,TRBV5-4,CASSREGQGARGSGYTF
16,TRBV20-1,CSARDGRGVYNQPQHF
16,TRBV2,CAGSEGTAPFNEKLFF
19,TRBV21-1,CASRNSRTSGPGHKETQYF
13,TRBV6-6,CASSTVVADTQYF
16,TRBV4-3,CASSQDRAVTNEKLFF
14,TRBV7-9,CASSRQGGNYEQYF
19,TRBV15,CATSRWTGGVYSTNEKLFF
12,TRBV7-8,CASSLQIGELFF
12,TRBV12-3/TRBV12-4,CASNRQGYGYTF
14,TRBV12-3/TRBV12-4,CASTTDRGLEPQYF
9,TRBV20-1,CSASYEQYF
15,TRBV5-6,CASSLLGTENTEAFF
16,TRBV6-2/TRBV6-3,CASSYSHRDNSYEQYF
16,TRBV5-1,CASSLEPAGHTDTQYF
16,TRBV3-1,CASSTSGTVSYNEQFF
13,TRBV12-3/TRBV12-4,CASSLDPASVRNF
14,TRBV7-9,CASSLNIGSYEQYF
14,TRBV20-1,CSGSGGTAKNIQYF
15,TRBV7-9,CASSGDRKNTGELFF
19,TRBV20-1,CSARRTSGGRLTNTGELFF
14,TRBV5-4,CASSLGDQADTQYF
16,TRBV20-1,CSARIGPSKAKNIQYF
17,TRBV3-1,CASSQDSGRSAGNTIYF
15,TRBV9,CASSVGPQAQETQYF
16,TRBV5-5,CASSLNVQTWNTEAFF
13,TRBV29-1,CSVATRRSYEQYF